A single sample is the source of the 30 T cell receptor beta chains below, sequenced in a study of blood T cell repertoires in COVID-19. Sequenced by immunoSEQ multiplex PCR; TCRdb stores in-frame clones only, minus some. The sample contains some 140,000 clones, about 85% of which appear only once. Sequenced: peripheral blood. These receptors were taken from a human donor in a cohort sampled during active COVID-19.

CDR3 residues: CASSLEVLAGVALDTQYF. The CDR3 DNA is TGTGCCAGCAGCTTAGAAGTGCTAGCGGGAGTGGCACTGGATACGCAGTATTTT. This chain links TRBV7-2 with TRBJ2-3, with 10 bases lining up with TRBD2. Germline values: CDR1 SGHTA, CDR2 FQGNSA. V dropped 1 base and J dropped 6; count of bases not matched to a gene: 13. The length of the CDR3 is 18 residues.

The chain joins TRBV7-2 to TRBJ1-1, with D unresolved. The V end lost 9 bases, the J end lost 1 base, and 15 bases lay between the germline ends. This CDR3 has 14 residues. From germline, CDR1 is SGHTA and CDR2 FQGNSA. The CDR3 here is CASQIAPSNTEAFF. The CDR3 DNA reads TGTGCCAGTCAAATAGCACCCTCGAACACTGAAGCTTTCTTT.

This chain links TRBV9 with TRBJ2-5; 10 nucleotides line up with TRBD1. The CDR3 runs to 16 residues. V shed 1 base and J 2 bases; nucleotides not matched to a gene: 5. CDR1 SGDLS and CDR2 YYNGEE come from the germline V gene. As DNA, the CDR3 is TGTGCCAGCAGCGTAACTGGGACAGGGGTTCAAGAGACCCAGTACTTC. Amino acid sequence: CASSVTGTGVQETQYF.

This clone has a single count. The CDR3 here is CASSSREFNNEQFF. The CDR3 coding sequence is TGTGCCAGCTCCTCGCGGGAGTTTAACAATGAGCAGTTCTTC. The chain carries TRBV6-6 and TRBJ2-1; TRBD2 matches at 7 bases. Germline assignment: CDR1 MNHNY and CDR2 SVGAGI (reference sequence). The CDR3 has 14 amino acids. V was clipped by 8 bases and J by 5 bases; unmatched bases: 9.

As DNA, the CDR3 is TGTGCCAGGGATTTTGGGGCAGGGATTGAAAAACTGTTTTTT. It encodes CARDFGAGIEKLFF. This chain uses TRBV6-5 with TRBJ1-4; tentatively, D is TRBD1 (5 bases). The V gene's germline CDR1 is MNHEY and CDR2 SVGAGI. The V and J ends lost 9 bases and 7 bases respectively, with 18 bases between them. This CDR3 region has 14 residues.

The V call is TRBV7-2, the J call TRBJ2-3; 11 bases map to TRBD2. CDR1 and CDR2 from the germline V gene are SGHTA and FQGNSA. The junction had 5 bases not matched to a gene; V was cut back by 5 bases and J by 4 bases. The CDR3 loop spans 15 amino acids. In DNA form, the CDR3 reads TGTGCCAGCAGCGCGCTAGCGGGAGGATCAGATACGCAGTATTTT. It translates to CASSALAGGSDTQYF.

As DNA, the CDR3 is TGTGCCAGCAGTACAGGGTCCATCGAAGAGACCCAGTACTTC. Its protein product is CASSTGSIEETQYF. The chain combines TRBV28 with TRBJ2-5, with TRBD1 as a possible D gene (6 bases). Trimming stripped 5 bases from V and 3 bases from J, with 13 bases between. The V gene's germline CDR1 is MDHEN and CDR2 SYDVKM. The CDR3 is 14 residues long.

This clone was seen only once. The CDR3 sequence: CASSLRGLGSPLHF. The DNA of the CDR3 is TGTGCCAGCAGCTTAAGAGGGTTAGGTTCACCCCTCCACTTT. The chain recombines TRBV7-2 with TRBJ1-6, with D unresolved. Germline V gene data show CDR1 as SGHTA and CDR2 as FQGNSA. This CDR3 spans 14 amino acids. V lost 2 bases to trimming and J lost 9 bases, with 11 bases between them.

The V and J genes are TRBV30 and TRBJ1-2; D remains ambiguous. CDR3 length equals 15 residues. CDR1 is GTSNPN, CDR2 SVGIG, per germline (reference sequence). V lost 0 bases to trimming and J lost 5 bases, with 16 bases between them. In DNA form, the CDR3 reads TGTGCCTGGAGTGTACGGCGAGGGAGAAGGTATGGCTACACCTTC. Encoded protein: CAWSVRRGRRYGYTF.

This clone was seen just once. In nucleotides, the CDR3 is TGTGCCAGCAGCCAAGCCCCTTCCGGGACAGGGAGCTCCTACGAGCAGTACGTC. Amino acid sequence: CASSQAPSGTGSSYEQYV. This rearrangement joins TRBV3-1 (or the pseudogene TRBV3-2) to TRBJ2-7; 9 bases align to TRBD1. This CDR3 is built from 18 residues. V dropped 1 base and J dropped 0; count of bases not matched to a gene: 10. Germline V gene sequence: CDR1 LGHDT, CDR2 YNNKEL (reference sequence).

This clone was detected once. The rearrangement links TRBV4-3 to TRBJ1-3; D uncertain. V gave up 1 base and J gave up 2 bases, with 12 bases separating them. The CDR3 consists of 16 residues. CDR1 is LGHNA and CDR2 is YSLEER in the germline V gene. This chain's CDR3 is CASSQVISGTGNTIYF. Here the CDR3 DNA reads TGCGCCAGCAGCCAAGTCATTTCGGGGACTGGAAACACCATATATTTT.

This clone occurred a few times. For the CDR3, the DNA is TGCGCCAGCAGCCAAGAGGGGGGGAGAGAAAAACTGTTTTTT. Its protein is CASSQEGGREKLFF. The J gene is TRBJ1-4, the V gene TRBV4-3; D perhaps matches TRBD1 (5 bases). This CDR3 comprises 14 residues. Trimming took 0 bases from V and 8 from J, leaving 10 bases between them. Germline lookup yields CDR1 LGHNA and CDR2 YSLEER.

V usage is TRBV5-5 and J usage is TRBJ1-5; no clear D gene. The germline gives CDR1 SGHKS, CDR2 YYEKEE (reference sequence). V was clipped by 4 bases and J by 6 bases, with 20 bases between them. CDR3 length equals 16 residues. CDR3 in amino acids: CASSPGDVEGSQPQHF. CDR3 sequence (DNA): TGTGCCAGCAGCCCCGGGGATGTCGAGGGTAGTCAGCCCCAGCATTTT.

This clone showed up just once. The chain uses TRBV5-6 and TRBJ1-4, with TRBD1 matching over 8 bases. The CDR3 spans 16 residues. The V gene's germline CDR1 is SGHDT and CDR2 YYEEEE. Trimming cost V 4 bases and J 0 bases; bases outside gene matches: 5. CDR3 amino acids: CASSLDRAPTNEKLFF. The CDR3 DNA reads TGTGCCAGCAGCCTGGACAGGGCTCCAACTAATGAAAAACTGTTTTTT.

The chain has TRBV9 and TRBJ2-7; D is possibly TRBD2 (5 bases). The CDR3 loop spans 13 amino acids. Germline loops: CDR1 SGDLS, CDR2 YYNGEE. Trimming took off 4 bases at V and 2 bases at J, with 10 bases between the two ends. The CDR3 loop is CASSSNGAYEQYF. The CDR3 DNA follows: TGTGCCAGCAGCTCGAACGGGGCCTACGAGCAGTACTTC.

The chain links TRBV18 to TRBJ1-1, with 9 bases lining up with TRBD1. The CDR3 sequence is 16 residues long. The germline V gene has CDR1 KGHSH and CDR2 LQKENI. After removal of 4 bases from V and 1 base from J, the junction contained 7 bases not matched to a gene. The CDR3 reads CASSLTTGGSNTEAFF. DNA of the CDR3: TGTGCCAGCTCACTCACGACAGGGGGTTCGAACACTGAAGCTTTCTTT.

The chain has TRBV7-9 and TRBJ2-7; D remains ambiguous. Trimming took 5 bases from V and 6 from J, leaving 17 bases between them. This CDR3 has 14 amino acids. The germline V gene has CDR1 SEHNR and CDR2 FQNEAQ (reference sequence). CDR3 bases: TGTGCCAGCAGCCGTCGTGAGTTATCTGGCGAGCAGTACTTC. Translated, it gives CASSRRELSGEQYF.

The gene calls are TRBV28 and TRBJ1-2; the D is unclear. There are 12 residues in the CDR3. V was pared by 5 bases and J by 6 bases, with 10 bases between. Germline V lookup: CDR1 MDHEN, CDR2 SYDVKM. The CDR3 here is CASSPARDGYTF. The CDR3 nucleotides are TGTGCCAGCAGTCCCGCTCGGGATGGCTACACCTTC.

The J gene is TRBJ2-3, the V gene TRBV6-2 or TRBV6-3, with TRBD2 identical over 10 bases. The CDR3 extends over 16 amino acids. Germline V gene sequence: CDR1 MNHEY, CDR2 SVGEGT. J lost 1 base, V lost 6 bases, and 7 bases had no gene match. CDR3 protein: CASSSLAGVGTDTQYF. The CDR3 nucleotides read TGTGCCAGCAGCTCTCTAGCGGGAGTAGGCACAGATACGCAGTATTTT.

The V call is TRBV4-3, the J call TRBJ2-6; unclear D gene. CDR3 length: 19 amino acids. Trimming shortened V by 1 base and J by 0 bases, and 16 bases separated the two germline ends. The germline gives CDR1 LGHNA, CDR2 YSLEER. CDR3 residues: CASSQGFTAGSSGANVLTF. The CDR3 DNA sequence: TGCGCCAGCAGCCAAGGTTTTACAGCAGGCAGCTCTGGGGCCAACGTCCTGACTTTC.

The chain has TRBV28 and TRBJ2-3; 11 bases line up with TRBD2. Germline lookup yields CDR1 MDHEN and CDR2 SYDVKM. The trim removed 4 bases at V and 2 bases at J, leaving 17 bases unmatched. CDR3 size: 20 residues. The DNA of the CDR3 is TGTGCCAGCAGTTCCCCTGGGGAGATAGCGGGAGGGGTTCCCACAGATACGCAGTATTTT. Translating it yields CASSSPGEIAGGVPTDTQYF.

This chain links TRBV2 with TRBJ1-4; D is uncertain. V was cut by 1 base and J by 7 bases, with 13 bases left in between. Looked up from germline, CDR1 is SNHLY and CDR2 is FYNNEI. CDR3 length: 15 amino acids. The DNA of the CDR3 is TGTGCCAGCAGTGAAGTGTTGGGAGGGAGTGAAAAACTGTTTTTT. Encoded protein: CASSEVLGGSEKLFF.

The genes are TRBV7-8 and TRBJ1-1; 8 bases are a match to TRBD1. CDR3 length: 16 amino acids. Germline trimming cut 4 bases from V and 0 bases from J; bases unmatched to any gene: 7. The V gene's germline CDR1 is SGHVS and CDR2 FQNEAQ. The CDR3 loop is CASSYYRGTLNTEAFF. For the CDR3, the DNA is TGTGCCAGCAGCTACTACAGGGGGACCTTGAACACTGAAGCTTTCTTT.

This clone was observed once. The rearrangement links TRBV29-1 to TRBJ2-3, with no clear D. Germline CDR1 reads SQVTM; CDR2 reads ANQGSEA. The CDR3 sequence is 12 residues long. The germline V and J ends were trimmed by 2 bases and 5 bases, with 8 bases remaining between them. CDR3 protein: CSVERGGDTQYF. The DNA of the CDR3 is TGCAGCGTTGAAAGAGGCGGAGATACGCAGTATTTT.

This clone was counted once. The V gene is TRBV29-1, the J gene TRBJ1-4; D gene uncertain. The CDR3 is made up of 14 amino acids. Trimming removed 7 bases at V and 0 bases at J, with 12 bases between. Germline V lookup: CDR1 SQVTM, CDR2 ANQGSEA. CDR3 sequence (DNA): TGCAGCGCTGGGAGCACGACAACTAATGAAAAACTGTTTTTT. Translation gives CSAGSTTTNEKLFF.

This clone appeared a few times. The rearrangement uses TRBV30 and TRBJ2-1; TRBD2 is a possible D gene (5 bases). V lost 0 bases and J lost 9, with 15 bases in between. The CDR3 loop spans 14 amino acids. Looked up from germline, CDR1 is GTSNPN and CDR2 is SVGIG (reference sequence). CDR3 DNA: TGTGCCTGGAGTGTAGGTCGGGGTATCGGTGAGCAGTTCTTC. This translates into CAWSVGRGIGEQFF.

The rearrangement uses TRBV9 and TRBJ2-7; 9 positions match TRBD1. The CDR3 runs 14 residues. V was pared by 0 bases and J by 5 bases, with 3 bases of the junction left unmatched. The germline CDR1 and CDR2 sequences are SGDLS and YYNGEE. CDR3 nucleotide sequence: TGTGCCAGCAGCGTAGATTGGGACAGGGACGAGCAGTACTTC. Translation: CASSVDWDRDEQYF.

V and J are TRBV7-9 and TRBJ1-2, with D unclear. V shed 1 base and J shed 7 bases, with 13 bases lying between them. Germline V gene sequence: CDR1 SEHNR, CDR2 FQNEAQ (reference sequence). The length of the CDR3 is 14 residues. CDR3 region: CASSLDSLSSGYTF. For the CDR3, the DNA is TGTGCCAGCAGCTTAGACAGTTTGAGCAGTGGCTACACCTTC.

This clone was seen only a few times. The rearrangement joins TRBV2 to TRBJ1-4, with 7 bases identical to TRBD1. This CDR3 contains 14 residues. J was trimmed by 5 bases and V by 6 bases; bases with no gene match: 6. Looked up from germline, CDR1 is SNHLY and CDR2 is FYNNEI. The CDR3 nucleotides are TGTGCCAGCAGCGCGGGACAGACGAATGAAAAACTGTTTTTT. Encoded protein: CASSAGQTNEKLFF.

V and J are TRBV3-1 (or the pseudogene TRBV3-2) and TRBJ2-3; TRBD2 matches at 11 bases. Germline assignment: CDR1 LGHDT and CDR2 YNNKEL (reference sequence). The CDR3 is 18 amino acids. With V trimmed by 0 bases and J by 3 bases, 8 bases remained unmatched. The chain's CDR3 is CASSQDLIRLAGTDTQYF. CDR3 in DNA: TGTGCCAGCAGCCAAGATCTAATTCGACTAGCGGGGACAGATACGCAGTATTTT.